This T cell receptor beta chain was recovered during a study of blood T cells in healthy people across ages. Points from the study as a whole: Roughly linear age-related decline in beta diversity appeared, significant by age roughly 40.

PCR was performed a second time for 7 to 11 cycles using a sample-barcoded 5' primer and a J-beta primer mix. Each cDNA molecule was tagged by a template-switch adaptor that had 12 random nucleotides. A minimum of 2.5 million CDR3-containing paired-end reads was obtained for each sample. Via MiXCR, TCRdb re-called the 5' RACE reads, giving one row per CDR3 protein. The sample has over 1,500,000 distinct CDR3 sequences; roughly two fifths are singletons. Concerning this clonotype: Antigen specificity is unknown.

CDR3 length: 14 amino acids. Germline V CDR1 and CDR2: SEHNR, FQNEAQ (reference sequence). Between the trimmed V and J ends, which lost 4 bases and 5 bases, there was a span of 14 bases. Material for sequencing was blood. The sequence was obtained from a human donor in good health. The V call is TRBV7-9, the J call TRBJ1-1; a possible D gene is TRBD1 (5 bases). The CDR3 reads CASSSQRGETEAFF. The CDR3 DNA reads TGTGCCAGCAGCTCCCAGAGGGGAGAGACTGAAGCTTTCTTT. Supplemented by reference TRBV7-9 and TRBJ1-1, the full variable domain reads DTGVSQNPRHKITKRGQNVTFRCDPISEHNRLYWYRQTLGQGPEFLTYFQNEAQLEKSRLLSDRFSAERPKGSFSTLEIQRTEQGDSAMYLCASSSQRGETEAFFGQGTRLTVV.